What follows is one T cell receptor (beta chain) and its context. Being one base from a much bigger clone, this may be a read error. The sorted Tregs were CD4+CD25+CD127-/low cells. In TCRdb, the 5' RACE reads were re-called with MiXCR into one record per CDR3 protein. The sample consists of tens of thousands of distinct CDR3 sequences, approximately 23% of them appearing once. V lost 1 base and J lost 6, with 17 bases in between. This CDR3 region has 16 residues. Germline lookup yields CDR1 LNHDA and CDR2 SQIVND (reference sequence). The sequence was collected from a female donor with breast cancer. V usage is TRBV19 and J usage is TRBJ2-3, with D possibly being TRBD1 (6 bases). The sequenced sample consisted of Tregs sorted from a lymph node. CDR3 sequence reads: CASSIAGTPMRDTQYF. CDR3 nucleotides: TGTGCCAGTAGTATAGCAGGGACACCCATGAGGGATACGCAGTATTTT.